A selection of T cell receptor beta chains follows, all from one sample in a study of CD8+ T cells in alopecia areata. Using immunoSEQ multiplex PCR, the repertoire was profiled, and TCRdb retains in-frame clones only, with some absent. The data show some 120,000 clones, roughly 54% seen once. This specimen was CD4+ T cells sorted from blood, taken at week 0. These receptors were obtained from a human donor with alopecia areata. CDR3s include the opening cysteine and the closing phenylalanine or tryptophan. The order of the fields is D gene, V gene, J gene, clone size, CDR3 protein, CDR3 DNA. A D gene is named only where the DNA matches it firmly. Size tells how often a clone was seen (once, few, many) or the class of an expanded clone, and some rows leave it out.

TRBD1	TRBV19	TRBJ2-1	.	CASSKNRGNEQFF	TGTGCCAGTAGTAAGAACAGGGGAAATGAGCAGTTCTTC
.	TRBV5-1	TRBJ1-1	.	CASSGKGGADTEAFF	TGCGCCAGCAGCGGGAAGGGCGGGGCTGACACTGAAGCTTTCTTT
TRBD1	TRBV28	TRBJ2-7	.	CASSQSTGAKYEQYF	TGTGCCAGCAGCCAATCGACAGGGGCCAAGTACGAGCAGTACTTC
.	TRBV4-1	TRBJ1-1	.	CASSQGTRLNTEAFF	TGCGCCAGCAGCCAAGGGACCCGGTTGAACACTGAAGCTTTCTTT
.	TRBV5-1	TRBJ1-1	.	CASSFLTGNEAFF	TGCGCCAGCAGCTTCCTCACAGGAAATGAAGCTTTCTTT
.	TRBV10-3	TRBJ1-2	.	CAISLDRNYGYTF	TGTGCCATCAGTCTTGACAGGAACTATGGCTACACCTTC
.	TRBV27	TRBJ2-5	.	CASSRGELETQYF	TGTGCCAGCAGCCGCGGGGAGTTAGAGACCCAGTACTTC
TRBD1	TRBV29-1	TRBJ2-7	few	CSVDGQAREQYF	TGCAGCGTTGACGGACAGGCTCGAGAGCAGTACTTC
.	TRBV28	TRBJ2-1	.	CASSKDRSSYNEQFF	TGTGCCAGCAGCAAAGACAGAAGCTCCTACAATGAGCAGTTCTTC
TRBD2	TRBV4-1	TRBJ2-1	.	CASSQGPSGTYNEQFF	TGCGCCAGCAGCCAGGGGCCTAGCGGGACCTACAATGAGCAGTTCTTC
TRBD1	TRBV6-5	TRBJ2-7	.	CASSSGGSKYHEQYF	TGTGCCAGCAGCTCAGGGGGCAGTAAATACCACGAGCAGTACTTC
TRBD1	TRBV4-1	TRBJ1-5	.	CASSQGGQGARGNQPQHF	TGCGCCAGCAGCCAAGGAGGACAGGGGGCGCGTGGCAATCAGCCCCAGCATTTT
.	TRBV2	TRBJ2-2	few	CASSKTVTNTGELFF	TGTGCCAGCAGCAAGACAGTGACGAACACCGGGGAGCTGTTTTTT
.	TRBV4-2	TRBJ1-3	.	CASSPGGRSGNTIYF	TGTGCCAGCAGCCCCGGGGGCAGATCTGGAAACACCATATATTTT
.	TRBV6-5	TRBJ2-1	.	CASSYTPQGSYNEQFF	TGTGCCAGCAGTTACACCCCACAGGGCTCCTACAATGAGCAGTTCTTC
.	TRBV25-1	TRBJ1-4	.	CASSEWGDEKLFF	TGTGCCAGCAGTGAATGGGGGGATGAAAAGCTGTTTTTT
.	TRBV4-2	TRBJ1-1	.	CASSPLGTEAFF	TGTGCCAGCAGTCCCCTCGGGACTGAAGCTTTCTTT
TRBD1	TRBV13	TRBJ2-5	few	CASSLQGARRVDQETQYF	TGTGCCAGCAGCTTACAGGGGGCGCGGAGGGTGGACCAAGAGACCCAGTACTTC
.	TRBV29-1	TRBJ1-1	few	CSVATGYPEAFF	TGCAGCGTTGCTACGGGTTACCCTGAAGCTTTCTTT
.	TRBV7-2	TRBJ2-4	.	CASSPGDGLNIQYF	TGTGCCAGCAGCCCGGGGGACGGTCTAAACATTCAGTACTTC
.	TRBV19	TRBJ2-4	once	CASQGTPLAKNIQYF	TGTGCCAGCCAGGGGACACCTCTAGCCAAAAACATTCAGTACTTC
TRBD1	TRBV6-5	TRBJ2-5	.	CASSYSGQAETQYF	TGTGCCAGCAGTTACTCGGGACAGGCGGAGACCCAGTACTTC
.	TRBV6-5	TRBJ2-7	.	CASSEASTEQYF	TGTGCCAGCAGTGAAGCATCGACCGAGCAGTACTTC
TRBD1	TRBV5-4	TRBJ2-1	.	CASSLDRGNEQFF	TGTGCCAGCAGCTTGGACAGGGGAAATGAGCAGTTCTTC
TRBD2	TRBV28	TRBJ2-3	.	CASAGATDTQYF	TGTGCCAGCGCGGGAGCCACAGATACGCAGTATTTT
TRBD1	TRBV27	TRBJ2-5	few	CASATGGRETQYF	TGTGCCAGCGCAACAGGGGGCAGAGAGACCCAGTACTTC
.	TRBV7-3	TRBJ2-5	few	CASSLTGGQETQYF	TGTGCCAGCAGCTTAACTGGGGGACAAGAGACCCAGTACTTC
TRBD2	TRBV27	TRBJ2-1	.	CASSDPSGRSPWGQGNEQFF	TGTGCCAGCAGTGACCCTAGCGGGAGGTCCCCTTGGGGTCAGGGCAATGAGCAGTTCTTC
.	TRBV5-1	TRBJ2-2	few	CASSFGAGELFF	TGCGCCAGCAGCTTTGGAGCCGGGGAGCTGTTTTTT
.	TRBV18	TRBJ1-1	.	CASSPHRDTEAFF	TGTGCCAGCTCACCTCATCGGGATACTGAAGCTTTCTTT
.	TRBV6-5	TRBJ2-1	few	CASSSSGYNEQFF	TGTGCCAGCAGTTCCTCTGGCTACAATGAGCAGTTCTTC
.	TRBV2	TRBJ2-5	few	CASSKTGQQETQYF	TGTGCCAGCAGTAAGACTGGACAGCAAGAGACCCAGTACTTC
.	TRBV29-1	TRBJ1-2	few	CSDEGQGFGGYTF	TGCAGCGATGAAGGTCAGGGATTCGGTGGCTACACCTTC
TRBD1	TRBV6-5	TRBJ1-4	.	CASSPWTGDEKLFF	TGTGCCAGCAGCCCTTGGACAGGGGACGAAAAACTGTTTTTT
.	TRBV2	TRBJ2-7	.	CASSPTAQKEYF	TGTGCCAGCAGTCCTACTGCCCAAAAGGAGTACTTC
TRBD1	TRBV7-2	TRBJ1-6	few	CASSSHRQGNNSPLHF	TGTGCCAGCAGCTCACACCGACAGGGAAATAATTCACCCCTCCACTTT
.	TRBV7-2	TRBJ2-5	.	CASSLVSLYETQYF	TGTGCCAGCAGCCTCGTGTCCCTCTACGAGACCCAGTACTTC
TRBD1	TRBV9	TRBJ2-5	.	CASSLGTELTGTQYF	TGTGCCAGCAGCCTCGGGACAGAACTCACGGGGACCCAGTACTTC
.	TRBV30	TRBJ1-4	few	CAWSVGHTDHAKLFF	TGTGCCTGGAGTGTTGGACACACTGATCATGCGAAACTGTTTTTT
.	TRBV2	TRBJ2-1	.	CASLPGGNEQFF	TGTGCCAGCCTCCCCGGTGGGAATGAGCAGTTCTTC
.	TRBV7-3	TRBJ2-5	.	CASSLNAGQETQYF	TGTGCCAGCAGCTTAAACGCGGGCCAAGAGACCCAGTACTTC
TRBD1	TRBV7-6	TRBJ2-5	.	CASSWTGESETQYF	TGTGCCAGCAGCTGGACAGGGGAGAGTGAGACCCAGTACTTC
.	TRBV5-1	TRBJ1-2	.	CASSFTGNYGYTF	TGCGCCAGCAGCTTCACAGGGAACTATGGCTACACCTTC
TRBD1	TRBV4-1	TRBJ1-5	few	CASSQGQGPSQPQHF	TGCGCCAGCAGCCAGGGACAGGGGCCCAGTCAGCCCCAGCATTTT
TRBD1	TRBV6-5	TRBJ2-7	.	CASTGTAREQYF	TGTGCCAGCACAGGGACAGCGAGGGAGCAGTACTTC
.	TRBV5-6	TRBJ2-1	few	CASSPGPDSYNEQFF	TGTGCCAGCAGCCCGGGACCCGACTCCTACAATGAGCAGTTCTTC
.	TRBV7-2	TRBJ1-1	few	CASRGANTEAFF	TGTGCCAGCAGGGGGGCGAACACTGAAGCTTTCTTT
TRBD2	TRBV10-3	TRBJ2-7	few	CATGAGTRSEQYF	TGTGCCACCGGGGCCGGGACTAGGTCCGAGCAGTACTTC
.	TRBV5-4	TRBJ2-1	.	CASSPKRDSSYNEQFF	TGTGCCAGCAGCCCAAAGCGGGACAGCTCCTACAATGAGCAGTTCTTC
TRBD2	TRBV6-5	TRBJ2-7	few	CASSFRLAPSSYEQYF	TGTGCCAGCAGTTTTCGACTAGCCCCGAGCTCCTACGAGCAGTACTTC
.	TRBV7-3	TRBJ2-3	.	CASSLSRIGTDTQYF	TGTGCCAGCAGCTTATCGAGGATCGGCACAGATACGCAGTATTTT
.	TRBV5-1	TRBJ2-1	.	CASSLGDPAPEQFF	TGCGCCAGCAGCTTGGGGGACCCAGCCCCTGAGCAGTTCTTC
.	TRBV9	TRBJ2-1	.	CASSVKTGGNEQFF	TGTGCCAGCAGCGTAAAGACGGGTGGAAATGAGCAGTTCTTC
.	TRBV18	TRBJ1-1	.	CASSPQGDTEAFF	TGTGCCAGCTCACCGCAGGGAGACACTGAAGCTTTCTTT
.	TRBV4-1	TRBJ2-5	.	CASSQVSEETQYF	TGCGCCAGCAGCCAAGTGTCGGAAGAGACCCAGTACTTC
.	TRBV9	TRBJ2-1	.	CASSPNQEAYNEQFF	TGTGCCAGCAGCCCAAATCAGGAGGCTTACAATGAGCAGTTCTTC
.	TRBV7-9	TRBJ1-6	.	CASSLKGSNSPLHF	TGTGCCAGCAGCTTAAAAGGGTCGAATTCACCCCTCCACTTT